The 15 T cell receptor beta chains listed next were all sequenced from one sample in a study of blood T cell repertoires in COVID-19. Clones were sequenced by immunoSEQ multiplex PCR, and TCRdb holds only the in-frame ones, with some missing. The repertoire includes fewer than 100,000 clones, around 90% of them detected once, and 0.77% sits in the top ten. Sequences were obtained from peripheral blood. The receptors were gathered from a woman over 75 with acute or convalescent COVID-19.

The rearrangement links TRBV5-1 to TRBJ2-1; the match to TRBD1 covers 7 bases. V shed 1 base, J shed 5 bases, and the junction held 6 bases outside the gene matches. The germline CDR1 and CDR2 sequences are SGHRS and YFSETQ. The CDR3 spans 15 residues. The CDR3 region is CASSLSGQENNEQFF. As DNA, the CDR3 is TGCGCCAGCAGCTTGTCTGGACAGGAAAACAATGAGCAGTTCTTC. The whole variable domain, filled in from reference TRBV5-1 and TRBJ2-1, reads KAGVTQTPRYLIKTRGQQVTLSCSPISGHRSVSWYQQTPGQGLQFLFEYFSETQRNKGNFPGRFSGRQFSNSRSEMNVSTLELGDSALYLCASSLSGQENNEQFFGPGTRLTVL.

The rearrangement joins TRBV18 to TRBJ1-4; no clear D gene. Trimming removed 6 bases at V and 8 bases at J, with 13 bases between. The CDR3 length is 13 residues. Germline V gene data show CDR1 as KGHSH and CDR2 as LQKENI. This CDR3 is CASSETQIEKLFF. CDR3 sequence (DNA): TGTGCCAGCTCTGAGACACAAATCGAAAAACTGTTTTTT. The variable domain in full, completed from reference TRBV18 and TRBJ1-4, reads NAGVMQNPRHLVRRRGQEARLRCSPMKGHSHVYWYRQLPEEGLKFMVYLQKENIIDESGMPKERFSAEFPKEGPSILRIQQVVRGDSAAYFCASSETQIEKLFFGSGTQLSVL.

The chain joins TRBV7-9 to TRBJ2-2, with D maybe TRBD1 (6 bases). V was clipped by 5 bases and J by 1 base, with 14 bases between them. The CDR3 has 16 residues. The germline V gene has CDR1 SEHNR and CDR2 FQNEAQ (reference sequence). The CDR3 region has the DNA TGTGCCAGCAGCGCTAAGACAGGACTGAACACCGGGGAGCTGTTTTTT. Protein product: CASSAKTGLNTGELFF.

This clone was picked up one time. V and J are TRBV21-1 and TRBJ1-5; the table's TRBD1 call for D was not verified on the DNA. TRBV21-1 is a documented pseudogene. CDR3 length: 19 amino acids. CDR3 nucleotides: TGTGCCAGCAGCCTAGGACAGGGGCCATCCAAATATAGCAATCAGCCCCAGCATTTT. This translates into CASSLGQGPSKYSNQPQHF.

The V and J genes are TRBV9 and TRBJ2-3; 7 bases agree with TRBD2. The CDR3 extends over 16 amino acids. Germline CDR1 is SGDLS and CDR2 is YYNGEE. V was clipped by 0 bases and J by 2 bases; unmatched bases: 6. The CDR3 protein is CASSVGLADYTDTQYF. The CDR3, as DNA: TGTGCCAGCAGCGTAGGGCTAGCGGATTACACAGATACGCAGTATTTT.

The CDR3 nucleotides read TGTGCCAGCAGCCAAGTTCGGGATACGCAGTATTTT. Protein: CASSQVRDTQYF. V is TRBV3-1 (or the pseudogene TRBV3-2) and J is TRBJ2-3; D is unresolved. Germline CDR1 and CDR2: LGHDT and YNNKEL (reference sequence). V lost 1 base and J 6 bases, leaving 5 bases between the germline ends. The CDR3 has 12 amino acids.

The gene calls are TRBV7-2 and TRBJ2-1, with 8 bases that match TRBD2. The J segment lost 6 bases and the V segment lost 2 bases, leaving 6 bases of the junction unmatched. The germline V gene has CDR1 SGHTA and CDR2 FQGNSA. The CDR3 sequence is 15 residues long. CDR3 amino acids: CASSLRGTRVNEQFF. The CDR3 bases are TGTGCCAGCAGCTTAAGGGGGACTAGAGTCAATGAGCAGTTCTTC.

The chain employs TRBV6-2 or TRBV6-3 and TRBJ2-2, with D maybe TRBD1 (6 bases). Germline CDR1 is MNHEY and CDR2 is SVGEGT. V gave up 0 bases and J gave up 4 bases, with 9 bases separating them. The CDR3 runs 15 residues. The chain's CDR3 is CASSYSTGATGELFF. The CDR3 DNA reads as TGTGCCAGCAGTTACTCGACAGGAGCCACCGGGGAGCTGTTTTTT.

A single count supports this clone. This rearrangement joins TRBV28 to TRBJ2-7; TRBD2 might be the D (5 bases). Trimming left V 4 bases short and J 6 bases short, with 22 bases between. Germline lookup yields CDR1 MDHEN and CDR2 SYDVKM. This CDR3 spans 16 amino acids. Here the CDR3 reads CASSSWTGKESSEQYF. The CDR3 DNA sequence: TGTGCCAGCAGTTCTTGGACCGGGAAAGAATCGTCCGAGCAGTACTTC.

This clone was seen more than once but under ten times. The V gene is TRBV5-1, the J gene TRBJ2-7, with 8 positions matching TRBD2. V shed 3 bases and J 2 bases; nucleotides not matched to a gene: 10. The CDR3 contains 16 residues. Germline lookup yields CDR1 SGHRS and CDR2 YFSETQ. The CDR3 DNA sequence: TGCGCCAGCAGCTGGAGCTCCGCGGGAGGCCCCTACGAGCAGTACTTC. Translation: CASSWSSAGGPYEQYF.

This chain uses TRBV10-3 with TRBJ1-1, with 7 bases that match TRBD1. The ends lost 7 bases at V and 6 bases at J; junction bases unmatched: 8. Germline lookup yields CDR1 ENHRY and CDR2 SYGVKD. The CDR3 covers 13 residues. The CDR3, as DNA: TGTGCCATCACCCCCGACAGGGACGCTGAAGCTTTCTTT. Translation gives CAITPDRDAEAFF.

The chain recombines TRBV5-1 with TRBJ2-3; D is perhaps TRBD2 (7 bases). The CDR3 totals 15 residues. Germline CDR1 SGHRS, CDR2 YFSETQ. The V end was cut by 3 bases, the J end by 3 bases, with 14 bases between. CDR3 residues: CASSSIRGGTDTQYF. Written as DNA, the CDR3 is TGCGCCAGCAGCTCAATAAGGGGGGGGACAGATACGCAGTATTTT.

The chain joins TRBV11-2 to TRBJ2-2, with D unresolved. Trimming pared 3 bases from V and 0 bases from J, leaving 8 bases between. Per germline, CDR1 SGHAT and CDR2 FQNNGV. This CDR3 region has 15 residues. The DNA of the CDR3 is TGTGCCAGCAGCTTGAGGTATACGAACACCGGGGAGCTGTTTTTT. Translating gives CASSLRYTNTGELFF.

DNA for the CDR3: TGTGCCAGCAGCTTACTAGCAGATACGCAGTATTTT. Residues: CASSLLADTQYF. This chain links TRBV7-9 with TRBJ2-3; D call uncertain. Trimming removed 2 bases from V and 4 bases from J, with 4 bases in between. Germline CDR1 and CDR2: SEHNR and FQNEAQ (reference sequence). The CDR3 length is 12 residues. Full variable domain (missing parts from reference TRBV7-9 and TRBJ2-3): DTGVSQNPRHKITKRGQNVTFRCDPISEHNRLYWYRQTLGQGPEFLTYFQNEAQLEKSRLLSDRFSAERPKGSFSTLEIQRTEQGDSAMYLCASSLLADTQYFGPGTRLTVL.

The J gene is TRBJ2-3, the V gene TRBV5-1, with D maybe TRBD2 (6 bases). This CDR3 has 14 residues. V lost 0 bases, J lost 5 bases, and 10 bases lay in between. The germline V gene encodes CDR1 SGHRS and CDR2 YFSETQ. The CDR3 bases are TGCGCCAGCAGCTTGGATAGCGGCGGAGATACGCAGTATTTT. Protein product: CASSLDSGGDTQYF.